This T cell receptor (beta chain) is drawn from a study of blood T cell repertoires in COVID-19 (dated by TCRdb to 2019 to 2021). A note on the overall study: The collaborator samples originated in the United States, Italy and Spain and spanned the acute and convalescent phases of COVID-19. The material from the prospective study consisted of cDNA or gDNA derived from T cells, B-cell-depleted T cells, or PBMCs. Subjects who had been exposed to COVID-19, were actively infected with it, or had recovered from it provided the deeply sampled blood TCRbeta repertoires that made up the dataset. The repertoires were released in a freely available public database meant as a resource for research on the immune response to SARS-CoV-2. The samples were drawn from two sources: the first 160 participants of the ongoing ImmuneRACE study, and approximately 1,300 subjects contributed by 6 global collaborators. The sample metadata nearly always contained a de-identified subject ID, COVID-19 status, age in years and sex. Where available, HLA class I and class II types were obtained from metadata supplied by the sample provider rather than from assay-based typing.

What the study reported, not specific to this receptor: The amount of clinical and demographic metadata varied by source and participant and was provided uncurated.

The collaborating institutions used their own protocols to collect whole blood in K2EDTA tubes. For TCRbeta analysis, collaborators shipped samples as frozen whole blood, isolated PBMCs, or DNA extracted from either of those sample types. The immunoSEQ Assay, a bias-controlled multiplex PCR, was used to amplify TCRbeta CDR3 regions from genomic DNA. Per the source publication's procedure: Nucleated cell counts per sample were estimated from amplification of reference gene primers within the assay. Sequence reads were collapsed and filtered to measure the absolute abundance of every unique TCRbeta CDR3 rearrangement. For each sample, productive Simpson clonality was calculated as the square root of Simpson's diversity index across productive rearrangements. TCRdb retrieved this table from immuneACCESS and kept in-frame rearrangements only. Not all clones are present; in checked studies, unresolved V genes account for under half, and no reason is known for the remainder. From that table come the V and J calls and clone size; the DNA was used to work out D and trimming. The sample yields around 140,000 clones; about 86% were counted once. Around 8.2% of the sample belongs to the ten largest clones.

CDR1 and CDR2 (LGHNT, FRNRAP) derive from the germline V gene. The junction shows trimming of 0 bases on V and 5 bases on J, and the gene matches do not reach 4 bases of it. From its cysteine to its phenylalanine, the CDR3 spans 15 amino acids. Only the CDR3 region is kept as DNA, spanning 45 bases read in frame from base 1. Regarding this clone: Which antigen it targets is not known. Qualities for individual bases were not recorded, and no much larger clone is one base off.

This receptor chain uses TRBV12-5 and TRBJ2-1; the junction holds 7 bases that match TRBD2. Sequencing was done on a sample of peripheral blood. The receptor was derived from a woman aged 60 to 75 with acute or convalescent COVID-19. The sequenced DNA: TGTGCTAGTGGTTTGGTACGGGGGAGGGACAATGAGCAGTTCTTC. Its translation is CASGLVRGRDNEQFF.